A selection of T cell receptor beta chains follows, all from one sample in a study of T cells in Graves' hyperthyroidism and ophthalmopathy. Using its own MiXCR run on the multiplex PCR reads, TCRdb lists one record per CDR3 protein. Seen here are a few hundred thousand distinct CDR3 sequences, about 16% observed once, and the top ten hold approximately 32%. What was sequenced was blood. These receptors were obtained from a woman under 40 with Graves' hyperthyroidism. The CDR3 runs from the conserved cysteine through the conserved F or W. A D gene is named only where the DNA matches it firmly. Only part of the rows carry a size: once, few, many, or a class if the clone is expanded.

cdr3_length	d_call	clone_size	v_call	j_call	cdr3_nt	cdr3_aa
13	NA	many	TRBV28	TRBJ2-1	TGTGCCAGCAGTCTTACTAGTTCCCATGAGCAGTTCTTC	CASSLTSSHEQFF
12	NA	NA	TRBV30	TRBJ1-4	TGTGCCTGGAGGCAGGCCCGCGAAAAACTGTTTTTT	CAWRQAREKLFF
15	TRBD2	NA	TRBV27	TRBJ2-7	TGTGCCAGCAGTCGACTAGCGATCAGCTCCTACGAGCAGTACTTC	CASSRLAISSYEQYF
17	NA	many	TRBV28	TRBJ2-1	TGTGCCAGCAGTTTACGAGAATGGGCAGGGGGGTACAATGAGCAGTTCTTC	CASSLREWAGGYNEQFF
14	NA	NA	TRBV7-9	TRBJ2-7	TGTGCCAGCACCCTCCAGGGAGGAGACTACGAGCAGTACTTC	CASTLQGGDYEQYF
14	NA	many	TRBV3-1	TRBJ2-7	TGTGCCAGCAGCCCCCTAGGGGAGAAGGACGAGCAGTACTTC	CASSPLGEKDEQYF
16	NA	few	TRBV4-1	TRBJ2-5	TGCGCCAGCAGCCAGGAGTTTGGCGGGCGAGGAGAGACCCAGTACTTC	CASSQEFGGRGETQYF
16	NA	many	TRBV28	TRBJ1-5	TGTGCCAGCAGTTTAGAAGCAGGTTGGAGCAATCAGCCCCAGCATTTT	CASSLEAGWSNQPQHF
13	TRBD2	many	TRBV20-1	TRBJ2-7	TGCAGTGCCTGGACTAGCGGGAGTAGCGTGCAGTACTTC	CSAWTSGSSVQYF
15	TRBD2	few	TRBV27	TRBJ2-7	TGTGCCAGCAGTTTATCAGCGGGAGCCGTTTACGAGCAGTACTTC	CASSLSAGAVYEQYF
12	TRBD1	many	TRBV11-3	TRBJ2-1	TGTGCCAGCAGCCTATATGGGACAGATCAGTTCTTC	CASSLYGTDQFF
13	NA	many	TRBV30	TRBJ1-5	TGTGCCTGGACGGGACGGGCAAATCAGCCCCAGCATTTT	CAWTGRANQPQHF
14	TRBD2	many	TRBV2	TRBJ2-5	TGTGCCAGCAGTGTAGCGGGAGAATTGGAGACCCAGTACTTC	CASSVAGELETQYF
15	NA	NA	TRBV9	TRBJ2-7	TGTGCCAGCAGCGCAATTCCAGGAAAACGTGCCGAGCAGTACTTC	CASSAIPGKRAEQYF
19	TRBD1	many	TRBV24-1	TRBJ2-5	TGTGCCACCAGTGATCGACGAGGACAGGGAAGGGGTAGTCAAGAGACCCAGTACTTC	CATSDRRGQGRGSQETQYF
12	NA	many	TRBV12-3/TRBV12-4	TRBJ2-1	TGTGCCAGCAGTTTACAGGGGATTGAGCAGTTCTTC	CASSLQGIEQFF
14	TRBD1	few	TRBV6-1	TRBJ2-1	TGTGCCAGCCCAGGACAGGGGAGTTACAATGAGCAGTTCTTC	CASPGQGSYNEQFF
12	TRBD1	NA	TRBV30	TRBJ2-1	TGTGCCTATAAGACAGGGAACTACGAGCAGTTCTTC	CAYKTGNYEQFF
9	NA	few	TRBV12-3/TRBV12-4	TRBJ1-2	TGTGCCAGCAGCCCCCCCAACACCTTC	CASSPPNTF
12	TRBD1	many	TRBV30	TRBJ1-2	TGTGCCTGGAGTCCCCGGACAGGCGGCTACACCTTC	CAWSPRTGGYTF
15	NA	NA	TRBV5-1	TRBJ2-1	TGCGCCAGCAGCCTCGAAACTTATGGGTACAATGAGCAGTTCTTC	CASSLETYGYNEQFF
14	NA	many	TRBV7-2	TRBJ2-5	TGTGCCAGCAGCCCCCATGGGGGGCGAGAGACCCAGTACTTC	CASSPHGGRETQYF
12	NA	many	TRBV6-5	TRBJ2-7	TGTGCCAGCAGTTACCTCGGGGGCGAGCAGTACTTC	CASSYLGGEQYF
16	TRBD1	NA	TRBV11-2	TRBJ2-7	TGTGCCAGCAGCTTAAATGGGGGACAGGGGGCCTACGAGCAGTACTTC	CASSLNGGQGAYEQYF
16	NA	many	TRBV28	TRBJ2-5	TGTGCCAGCAGTTTCTCGGGGGCTACGTACCAAGAGACCCAGTACTTC	CASSFSGATYQETQYF
13	TRBD1	few	TRBV3-1	TRBJ2-7	TGTGCCAGCAGCGTCAGGGGGCTCTACGAGCAGTACTTC	CASSVRGLYEQYF
15	NA	many	TRBV28	TRBJ1-4	TGTGCCAGCAGTTCGTCCGGGACACCGAATGAAAAACTGTTTTTT	CASSSSGTPNEKLFF
16	NA	NA	TRBV9	TRBJ2-5	TGTGCCAGCAGCGCACAAGGGGGGGGCGCGGGGGAGACCCAGTACTTC	CASSAQGGGAGETQYF
15	NA	many	TRBV27	TRBJ2-7	TGTGCCAGCAGTCCTCCTCCGGGGGCGCGGGGTGAGCAGTACTTC	CASSPPPGARGEQYF
17	TRBD2	NA	TRBV28	TRBJ2-2	TGTGCCAGCCTCTCCCGCGGCGGGAGTCATCGCTCCGGGGAGCTGTTTTTT	CASLSRGGSHRSGELFF
14	NA	NA	TRBV2	TRBJ1-1	TGTGCCAGCAATTATGGAGCGGTAAACACTGAAGCTTTCTTT	CASNYGAVNTEAFF
12	NA	once	TRBV29-1	TRBJ1-2	TGCAGCGTTGAAGCGCTGTTCTATGGCTACACCTTC	CSVEALFYGYTF
13	NA	many	TRBV30	TRBJ1-1	TGTGCCCGTGGGACGGCGAAAGGAGGTGAAGCTTTCTTT	CARGTAKGGEAFF
16	TRBD1	few	TRBV24-1	TRBJ2-7	TGTGCCACCAGTGATTCAGGTAGGGGACAGACCTACGAGCAGTACTTC	CATSDSGRGQTYEQYF
13	TRBD1	many	TRBV27	TRBJ1-1	TGTGCCAGCCGCAGGGGGTTTAGCACTGAAGCTTTCTTT	CASRRGFSTEAFF
12	NA	NA	TRBV29-1	TRBJ2-5	TGCAGCGACCGGGGGGCTAGGGAGACCCAGTACTTC	CSDRGARETQYF
12	NA	NA	TRBV2	TRBJ2-7	TGTGCCAGCATGGAAGAGAATAACGAGCAGTACTTC	CASMEENNEQYF
14	NA	many	TRBV27	TRBJ1-5	TGTGCCAGCAGTTTACACGGGAGCAATCAGCCCCAGCATTTT	CASSLHGSNQPQHF
12	NA	NA	TRBV6-1	TRBJ2-7	TGTGCCAGCAGGAAAGGCTACTACGAGCAGTACTTC	CASRKGYYEQYF